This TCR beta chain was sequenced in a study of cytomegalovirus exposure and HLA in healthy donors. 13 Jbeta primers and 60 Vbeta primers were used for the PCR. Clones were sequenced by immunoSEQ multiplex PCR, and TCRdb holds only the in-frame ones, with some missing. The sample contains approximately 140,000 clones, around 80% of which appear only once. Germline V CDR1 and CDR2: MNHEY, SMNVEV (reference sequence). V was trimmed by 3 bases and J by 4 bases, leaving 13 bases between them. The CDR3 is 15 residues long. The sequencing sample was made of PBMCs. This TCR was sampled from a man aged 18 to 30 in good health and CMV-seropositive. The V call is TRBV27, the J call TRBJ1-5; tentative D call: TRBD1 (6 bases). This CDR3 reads CASSLGRGGNQPQHF. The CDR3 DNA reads TGTGCCAGCAGTTTGGGCAGGGGTGGGAATCAGCCCCAGCATTTT.